In its sample, the clone carrying this T cell receptor beta chain was seen a few times. Its cognate antigen is unknown. The length of the CDR3 is 16 residues. Germline V lookup: CDR1 SGHDT, CDR2 YYEEEE. V lost 4 bases to trimming and J lost 5 bases, with 19 bases between them. Donors gave about 9.3 milliliters of peripheral blood apiece. The entry originates in a study of blood T cells in healthy people across ages. Whole-study findings and limits: PBMC samples, being unsorted, prevented any conclusive comparison of naive and antigen-experienced cells. Because donor CMV status was unknown, expanded clonotype changes were possibly confounded. Long-lived donors exceeded aged donors in naive CD4+ cells and diversity.

A J-beta primer mix and a sample-barcoded 5' primer were used in a second PCR of about 7 to 12 cycles. MiXCR, run by TCRdb on the 5' RACE reads, gives a single entry per CDR3 protein. The repertoire includes about 1.8 million distinct CDR3 sequences, around half of them detected once, and about 2.1% sits in the top ten. This sequence originates from a woman aged 40 to 50 in good health. The chain uses TRBV5-6 and TRBJ2-4, with a weak D call TRBD2 (6 bases). Sequenced sample: blood. The CDR3 is CASSPKAGTYENIQYF. CDR3 bases: TGTGCCAGCAGCCCCAAGGCCGGGACTTACGAAAACATTCAGTACTTC.